This TCR beta chain was retrieved from a study of blood T cell repertoires in COVID-19. Study at large: Nucleic acid was either cDNA or gDNA, and it came from T cells, B-cell-depleted T cells, or PBMCs.

Per the original methods: Amplification with reference gene primers provided the estimates of nucleated cell counts. Measured with immunoSEQ multiplex PCR; TCRdb has only the in-frame clones, and not every one. For V, J and clone size, that table is used; D and trimming come from the DNA. The sample carries about 150,000 clones, 70% to 80% recorded once. Followed longitudinally, the Seattle patients had been enrolled during active infection. This receptor was identified in a woman aged 70 to 79 with COVID-19, enrolled during active disease. What was sequenced was peripheral blood.

CDR3 sequence reads: CASSKPGQGGTDTQYF. The CDR3, as DNA: TGCGCCAGCAGTAAGCCGGGACAGGGCGGGACAGATACGCAGTATTTT. This rearrangement joins TRBV23-1 to TRBJ2-3; TRBD1 aligns across 9 bases. TRBV23-1 is reported as an ORF; its role is uncertain. V lost 5 bases and J lost 3; bases outside the gene matches: 9. This CDR3 spans 16 amino acids.